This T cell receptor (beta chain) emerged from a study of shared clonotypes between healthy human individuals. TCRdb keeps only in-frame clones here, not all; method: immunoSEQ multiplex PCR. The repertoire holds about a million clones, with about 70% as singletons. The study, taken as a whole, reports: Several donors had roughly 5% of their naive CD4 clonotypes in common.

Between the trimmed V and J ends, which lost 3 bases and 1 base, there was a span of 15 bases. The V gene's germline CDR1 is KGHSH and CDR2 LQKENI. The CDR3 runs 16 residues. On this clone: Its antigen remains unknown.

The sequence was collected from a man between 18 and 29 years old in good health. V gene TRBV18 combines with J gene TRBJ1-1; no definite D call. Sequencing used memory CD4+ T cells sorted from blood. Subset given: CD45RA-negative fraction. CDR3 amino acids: CASSPGSRPGNTEAFF. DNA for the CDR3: TGTGCCAGCTCACCTGGGAGCCGCCCGGGGAACACTGAAGCTTTCTTT.